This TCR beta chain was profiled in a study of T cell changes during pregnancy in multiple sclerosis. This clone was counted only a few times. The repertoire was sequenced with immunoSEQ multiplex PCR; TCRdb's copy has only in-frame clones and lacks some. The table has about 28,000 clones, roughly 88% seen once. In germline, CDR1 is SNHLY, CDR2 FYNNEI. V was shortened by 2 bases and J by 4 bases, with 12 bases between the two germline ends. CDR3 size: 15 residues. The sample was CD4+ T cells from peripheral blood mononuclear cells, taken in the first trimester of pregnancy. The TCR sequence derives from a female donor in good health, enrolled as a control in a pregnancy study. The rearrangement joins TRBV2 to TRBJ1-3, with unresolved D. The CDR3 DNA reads TGTGCCAGCAGTGAACGAGGGATTTTGGGAAACACCATATATTTT. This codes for CASSERGILGNTIYF.